This TCR beta chain was found in a study of radiotherapy plus CTLA-4 blockade in lung cancer. Whole-study results and caveats: According to reports, early shifts in blood T cell clones, alongside interferon-beta, forecast response most accurately. Subsequent to radiotherapy plus ipilimumab, tumor-derived TCR clones underwent expansion in blood.

The germline gives CDR1 LNHDA, CDR2 SQIVND (reference sequence). Trimming at V came to 0 bases and at J to 4 bases, leaving 11 bases not matched to a gene. The CDR3 runs to 17 residues. Comment on this clone: What it binds is unknown.

Clones were read by immunoSEQ multiplex PCR, and TCRdb kept only the in-frame ones, dropping some. The table lists more than 100,000 clones, approximately 90% of them singletons. The sample was peripheral blood, taken from a patient treated with radiotherapy plus ipilimumab. This receptor was identified in a human donor with non-small cell lung cancer that progressed on radiotherapy plus ipilimumab. The chain joins TRBV19 to TRBJ2-7; 8 bases match TRBD2. The CDR3 reads CASSIDLSGDVPYEQYF. As DNA, the CDR3 is TGTGCCAGTAGTATAGATCTTAGCGGGGACGTCCCTTACGAGCAGTACTTC.